The next 4 T cell receptor beta chains were all read from a single sample in a study of regulatory T cells in long-lasting Graves disease. iRepertoire HTBI primers and Arm-PCR of CDR3 regions built TCR beta libraries. TCRdb recomputed calls from the multiplex PCR reads with MiXCR, one row per CDR3 protein. The sample contains hundreds of thousands of distinct CDR3 sequences, less than 25% of which appear only once. Time point described: persistent/refractory GD, antithyroid drugs over 5 years with positive TRAb. Generation of the TCR library employed RNA extracted from PBMCs. Sequenced material: peripheral blood mononuclear cells (PBMCs), taken when the disease was refractory, from a patient treated with antithyroid drugs. The receptor source for this set is a female donor with Graves disease.

This clonotype has just a few counts. CDR3: CASSLGWSRDGYTF. DNA of the CDR3: TGTGCCAGCAGCTTAGGGTGGTCCAGGGATGGCTACACCTTC. The chain is built from TRBV7-9 and TRBJ1-2; D is possibly TRBD1 (5 bases). Trimming stripped 1 base from V and 6 bases from J, with 12 bases between. Germline CDR1 and CDR2: SEHNR and FQNEAQ (reference sequence). The CDR3 is made up of 14 amino acids.

This clonotype was recorded a few times. The J gene is TRBJ1-1, the V gene TRBV20-1; TRBD1 aligns across 7 bases. The ends lost 3 bases at V and 7 bases at J; junction bases unmatched: 5. In germline, CDR1 is DFQATT, CDR2 SNEGSKA (reference sequence). The CDR3 spans 12 residues. This CDR3 reads CSASRDSIEAFF. Here the CDR3 DNA reads TGCAGTGCTAGCCGGGACAGTATTGAAGCTTTCTTT.

This clonotype was recorded many times. The J gene is TRBJ1-5, the V gene TRBV2; 7 nucleotides match TRBD1. The V and J ends lost 3 bases and 9 bases, in that order; junction bases with no gene match: 8. The CDR3 runs to 14 residues. Germline V lookup: CDR1 SNHLY, CDR2 FYNNEI. The CDR3: CASSEDRSAGPQHF. The CDR3 coding sequence is TGTGCCAGCAGTGAGGACAGGTCTGCCGGGCCCCAGCATTTT.

This clonotype was counted at least ten times. The chain carries TRBV12-3 or TRBV12-4 and TRBJ1-1; maybe TRBD1 (5 bases). V lost 6 bases, J lost 5 bases, and 13 bases lay in between. This CDR3 spans 13 amino acids. CDR3 coding DNA: TGTGCCAGCAGCATTATTCAGGGAACTGAAGCTTTCTTT. Translated: CASSIIQGTEAFF.